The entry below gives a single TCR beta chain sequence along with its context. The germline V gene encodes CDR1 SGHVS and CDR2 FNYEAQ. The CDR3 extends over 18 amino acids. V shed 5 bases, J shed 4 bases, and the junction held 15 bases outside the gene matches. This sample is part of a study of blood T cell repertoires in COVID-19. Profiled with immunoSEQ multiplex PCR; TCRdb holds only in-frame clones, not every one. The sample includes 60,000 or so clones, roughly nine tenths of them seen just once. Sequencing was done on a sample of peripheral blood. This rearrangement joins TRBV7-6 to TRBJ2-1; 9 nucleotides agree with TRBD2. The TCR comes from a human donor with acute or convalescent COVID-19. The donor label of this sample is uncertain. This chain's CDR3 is CASSPPRRGRALYNEQFF. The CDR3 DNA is TGTGCCAGCAGCCCCCCCCGGCGCGGGAGGGCTTTATACAATGAGCAGTTCTTC.